The rows below give T cell receptor beta chains drawn from one sample of a study of graft-versus-host responses after intestinal transplantation. The data were produced by immunoSEQ multiplex PCR, yet TCRdb's version contains in-frame clones alone and is incomplete. The sample carries roughly 100,000 clones, roughly 87% recorded once. These receptors' antigens are unknown. Sequencing used unstimulated CD4+ T cells sorted from spleen or lymph node cells, obtained before intestinal transplant. The receptors stem from a human donor who received an intestinal transplant. Both conserved end residues are part of each CDR3. A D gene is named only where the DNA matches it firmly. Some rows mark clone size as missing; the rest say once, few, many or name a class of expanded clone.

NA,few,TRBV27,TRBJ1-2,13,CASSVTGPYGYTF,TGTGCCAGCAGTGTGACAGGACCTTATGGCTACACCTTC
TRBD1,NA,TRBV5-4,TRBJ2-5,14,CASSGRQGEETQYF,TGTGCCAGCAGCGGGAGACAGGGAGAGGAGACCCAGTACTTC
NA,NA,TRBV10-3,TRBJ2-3,15,CAISPRGPSTDTQYF,TGTGCCATCAGCCCTAGGGGCCCTAGCACAGATACGCAGTATTTT
NA,NA,TRBV5-1,TRBJ2-3,13,CASSWGARDTQYF,TGCGCCAGCAGCTGGGGGGCGAGAGATACGCAGTATTTT
TRBD2,NA,TRBV11-2,TRBJ2-1,15,CASSSPAGYEGEQFF,TGTGCCAGCAGCTCTCCAGCGGGATATGAGGGTGAGCAGTTCTTC
NA,NA,TRBV6-1,TRBJ1-5,14,CASSAGRANQPQHF,TGTGCCAGCAGTGCAGGCAGGGCCAATCAGCCCCAGCATTTT
NA,NA,TRBV28,TRBJ2-3,13,CASLWGRSGTQYF,TGTGCCAGCTTATGGGGTAGATCGGGGACGCAGTATTTT
NA,NA,TRBV19,TRBJ1-5,15,CASRTSVGRNQPQHF,TGTGCCAGTAGAACGTCAGTGGGGAGAAATCAGCCCCAGCATTTT
TRBD2,NA,TRBV5-4,TRBJ2-3,19,CASSLAPGGAWGSTDTQYF,TGTGCCAGCAGCTTGGCTCCCGGGGGGGCGTGGGGTAGCACAGATACGCAGTATTTT
NA,NA,TRBV27,TRBJ1-5,13,CASRNRGGQPQHF,TGTGCCAGCAGGAATCGGGGTGGTCAGCCCCAGCATTTT
NA,once,TRBV9,TRBJ2-5,15,CASSVAPVNQETQYF,TGTGCCAGCAGCGTAGCTCCGGTAAACCAAGAGACCCAGTACTTC
TRBD2,NA,TRBV18,TRBJ2-1,15,CASSPVTSGNNEQFF,TGTGCCAGCTCACCGGTGACTAGCGGGAACAATGAGCAGTTCTTC
TRBD1,once,TRBV23-1,TRBJ2-1,18,CASGGTGNLQSSYNEQFF,TGCGCCAGCGGCGGGACAGGTAACCTCCAGAGCTCCTACAATGAGCAGTTCTTC
TRBD1,NA,TRBV5-1,TRBJ2-7,14,CASSSRQGGYEQYF,TGCGCCAGCAGCTCAAGACAGGGCGGTTACGAGCAGTACTTC
TRBD2,NA,TRBV4-2,TRBJ2-7,16,CASSPGLAETNYEQYF,TGTGCCAGCAGCCCAGGACTAGCGGAAACCAATTACGAGCAGTACTTC
TRBD1,NA,TRBV7-3,TRBJ2-2,15,CASSTGGTNTGELFF,TGTGCCAGCAGTACAGGGGGTACGAACACCGGGGAGCTGTTTTTT
NA,NA,TRBV15,TRBJ2-1,18,CATSSLTRGPSSYNEQFF,TGTGCCACCAGCAGCCTCACGAGGGGCCCGAGCTCCTACAATGAGCAGTTCTTC
NA,once,TRBV11-2,TRBJ2-1,13,CASSQKSGNEQFF,TGTGCCAGCAGCCAAAAATCGGGCAATGAGCAGTTCTTC
NA,NA,TRBV5-1,TRBJ2-2,13,CASSLVGNGELFF,TGCGCCAGCAGCTTGGTGGGGAACGGGGAGCTGTTTTTT
NA,NA,TRBV5-1,TRBJ2-5,15,CASSLVLGDQETQYF,TGCGCCAGCAGCTTGGTCCTGGGGGACCAAGAGACCCAGTACTTC
NA,NA,TRBV6-4,TRBJ1-1,15,CASTGERRLNTEAFF,TGTGCCAGCACAGGCGAGAGGAGATTGAACACTGAAGCTTTCTTT
NA,NA,TRBV2,TRBJ2-7,14,CASSSGTEPYEQYF,TGTGCCAGCAGCTCCGGGACGGAACCCTACGAGCAGTACTTC
TRBD2,NA,TRBV7-4,TRBJ2-7,14,CASSLERLGLAQYF,TGTGCCAGCAGCTTAGAGAGGCTGGGACTAGCGCAGTACTTC
TRBD2,NA,TRBV5-6,TRBJ2-7,15,CASSSLAGDSYEQYF,TGTGCCAGCAGCTCCCTAGCGGGGGACTCCTACGAGCAGTACTTC
TRBD1,NA,TRBV10-1,TRBJ2-7,13,CARGTESSYEQYF,TGCGCCAGAGGGACAGAGAGCTCCTACGAGCAGTACTTC
NA,few,TRBV14,TRBJ2-1,13,CASSQRTDSSRFF,TGTGCCAGCAGCCAAAGGACGGATTCGTCTCGGTTCTTC
NA,NA,TRBV5-4,TRBJ2-3,14,CASSFSGSTDTQYF,TGTGCCAGCAGCTTCTCTGGGAGCACAGATACGCAGTATTTT
NA,NA,TRBV10-3,TRBJ1-4,13,CATSSLKNEKLFF,TGTGCCACATCCAGCCTGAAAAATGAAAAACTGTTTTTT
TRBD1,NA,TRBV6-5,TRBJ1-4,14,CASRRGTGGEKLFF,TGTGCCAGCCGGAGGGGGACAGGGGGTGAAAAACTGTTTTTT
NA,NA,TRBV6-1,TRBJ2-7,12,CASSEISYEQYF,TGTGCCAGCAGTGAAATATCTTACGAGCAGTACTTC
NA,NA,TRBV7-2,TRBJ1-4,16,CASSLGGGATNEKLFF,TGTGCCAGCAGCTTAGGGGGAGGTGCAACTAATGAAAAACTGTTTTTT
NA,NA,TRBV6-1,TRBJ2-7,12,CATGEVLVGQYF,TGTGCCACAGGCGAGGTCCTCGTAGGGCAGTACTTC
TRBD1,few,TRBV10-3,TRBJ1-6,15,CAISEVGQANSPLHF,TGTGCCATCAGTGAAGTTGGACAGGCAAATTCACCCCTCCACTTT
NA,NA,TRBV4-1,TRBJ1-5,15,CASSQDATGYQPQHF,TGCGCCAGCAGCCAAGATGCTACGGGGTATCAGCCCCAGCATTTT
NA,NA,TRBV5-6,TRBJ1-6,12,CASSSGRSPLHF,TGTGCCAGCAGCTCGGGGAGGTCACCCCTCCACTTT
NA,few,TRBV5-1,TRBJ1-1,14,CASSSEQRNTEAFF,TGCGCCAGCAGCTCTGAACAACGGAACACTGAAGCTTTCTTT
NA,NA,TRBV28,TRBJ2-3,14,CASSLWGGTDTQYF,TGTGCCAGCAGTTTATGGGGGGGCACAGATACGCAGTATTTT
TRBD2,NA,TRBV11-3,TRBJ2-5,13,CASSLSSGETQYF,TGTGCCAGCAGTTTGAGTAGCGGGGAGACCCAGTACTTC
NA,NA,TRBV18,TRBJ1-1,15,CASSPTGARGTEAFF,TGTGCCAGCTCACCCACAGGAGCTAGAGGCACTGAAGCTTTCTTT
NA,few,TRBV2,TRBJ2-3,14,CASMEGLSTDTQYF,TGTGCCAGCATGGAGGGGCTTAGCACAGATACGCAGTATTTT
TRBD2,NA,TRBV6-5,TRBJ2-7,14,CASSQSSGSYEQYF,TGTGCCAGCAGTCAGTCTAGCGGCTCCTACGAGCAGTACTTC
TRBD1,NA,TRBV28,TRBJ2-1,18,CASSLDRGFGGVYNEQFF,TGTGCCAGCAGTTTAGACAGGGGGTTCGGCGGGGTCTACAATGAGCAGTTCTTC
NA,NA,TRBV7-9,TRBJ2-3,13,CASSLGGTDTQYF,TGTGCCAGCAGCTTAGGCGGCACAGATACGCAGTATTTT
NA,NA,TRBV2,TRBJ2-7,16,CASSEQNGRLGHEQYF,TGTGCCAGCAGTGAACAGAATGGGAGACTCGGCCACGAGCAGTACTTC
NA,NA,TRBV5-1,TRBJ1-3,15,CASTRMGDSGNTIYF,TGCGCCAGCACTAGAATGGGGGACTCTGGAAACACCATATATTTT
TRBD1,few,TRBV7-6,TRBJ2-7,15,CASSLIDRGDYEQYF,TGTGCCAGCAGCTTAATCGACAGGGGCGATTACGAGCAGTACTTC
NA,NA,TRBV6-5,TRBJ2-5,13,CASTTGFFETQYF,TGTGCCAGCACCACAGGGTTTTTTGAGACCCAGTACTTC
TRBD2,NA,TRBV9,TRBJ2-5,17,CASSFSPDSGRGETQYF,TGTGCCAGCAGCTTTTCCCCCGACTCCGGGAGGGGAGAGACCCAGTACTTC
NA,NA,TRBV10-3,TRBJ1-5,17,CAISESGGTYSNQPQHF,TGTGCCATCAGTGAGTCCGGGGGAACGTATAGCAATCAGCCCCAGCATTTT
NA,NA,TRBV11-2,TRBJ2-7,14,CASSLDGVPYEQYF,TGTGCCAGCAGCTTAGATGGGGTCCCCTACGAGCAGTACTTC
TRBD1,NA,TRBV6-5,TRBJ2-1,14,CASSLGDSRDEQFF,TGTGCCAGCAGTCTAGGGGACAGTCGGGATGAGCAGTTCTTC
TRBD1,NA,TRBV28,TRBJ1-5,14,CASTPGQRDQPQHF,TGTGCCAGCACACCGGGACAGAGGGATCAGCCCCAGCATTTT
TRBD1,NA,TRBV6-6,TRBJ1-2,14,CASTTGGWGYGYTF,TGTGCCAGCACCACAGGGGGCTGGGGCTATGGCTACACCTTC
TRBD2,NA,TRBV30,TRBJ2-1,15,CAWSSGTSGRNEQFF,TGTGCCTGGAGTTCCGGGACTAGCGGACGCAATGAGCAGTTCTTC
NA,NA,TRBV5-1,TRBJ2-5,14,CASSPRGSQETQYF,TGCGCCAGCAGTCCTCGGGGCAGCCAAGAGACCCAGTACTTC